This entry describes one T cell receptor beta chain. This record belongs to a study of CD8 T cells in Susac syndrome. J lost 4 bases, V lost 10 bases, and 11 bases had no gene match. Germline V gives CDR1 LNHDA, CDR2 SQIVND (reference sequence). The CDR3 contains 15 residues. With random hexamers, roughly 0.45 to 1 ug RNA was reverse transcribed. TCRdb passed the immunoSEQ multiplex PCR reads through MiXCR, listing each CDR3 protein once. The sample contains tens of thousands of distinct CDR3 sequences, 90% to 95% of which appear only once. The sequencing sample was made of CD8+ T cells from PBMCs. The chain couples TRBV19 to TRBJ1-5, with 9 bases lining up with TRBD1. This receptor was obtained from a human donor with multiple sclerosis. CDR3 amino acids: CATRRGTGSNQPQHF. CDR3 coding DNA: TGTGCCACCAGGCGGGGGACAGGGTCTAATCAGCCCCAGCATTTT.